This section outlines one TCR beta chain sequence together with its context. This sample was taken from a study of blood T cell repertoires in COVID-19. Study in general: Sources were T cells, B-cell-depleted T cells, or PBMCs; the material itself was cDNA or gDNA.

The germline V gene encodes CDR1 MNHEY and CDR2 SVGAGI. The CDR3 loop spans 13 amino acids. J was trimmed by 7 bases and V by 6 bases; bases with no gene match: 2. Original processing methods: Amplification from reference gene primers served as the basis for estimated nucleated cell counts. The protocol was immunoSEQ multiplex PCR, while the TCRdb copy is restricted to in-frame clones and leaves out a portion. The V and J calls and clone size are taken from that table; D and trimming were inferred from the DNA. The table has just under 90,000 clones, about 91% seen once. The TCR originated in a man aged 55 to 69 with acute or convalescent COVID-19. The sequenced material came from peripheral blood. This chain uses TRBV6-5 with TRBJ2-7, with 14 bases matching TRBD2. CDR3 in DNA: TGTGCCAGCAGGTGGACTAGCGGGAGGGAGCAGTACTTC. It is translated as CASRWTSGREQYF.